One sample yielded the 19 T cell receptor beta chains listed below, sequenced in a study of cytomegalovirus exposure and HLA in healthy donors. 60 Vbeta and 13 Jbeta primers were used in PCR. Clones were sequenced by immunoSEQ multiplex PCR, and TCRdb holds only the in-frame ones, with some missing. The table records about 190,000 clones, around 82% of them present only once. Material for sequencing was PBMCs. The receptors originated from a boy aged 5-17 years in good health and CMV-seronegative.

The CDR3 region is CASSPFLLGQFF. CDR3 DNA: TGTGCCAGCAGCCCCTTCTTGCTAGGGCAGTTCTTC. The chain links TRBV28 to TRBJ2-1; no clear D gene. This CDR3 comprises 12 residues. V was clipped by 6 bases and J by 12 bases, with 15 bases between them. Germline values: CDR1 MDHEN, CDR2 SYDVKM. Filled out from reference TRBV28 and TRBJ2-1, the complete variable domain reads DVKVTQSSRYLVKRTGEKVFLECVQDMDHENMFWYRQDPGLGLRLIYFSYDVKMKEKGDIPEGYSVSREKKERFSLILESASTNQTSMYLCASSPFLLGQFFGPGTRLTVL.

CDR3 coding DNA: TGTGCCATCAGAAACTACAGGGGCCTAAACACTGAAGCTTTCTTT. It is translated as CAIRNYRGLNTEAFF. This rearrangement joins TRBV10-3 to TRBJ1-1; 7 bases fit TRBD1. Trimming cost V 6 bases and J 2 bases; bases outside gene matches: 9. The CDR3 runs 15 residues. Germline V gene lookup returns CDR1 ENHRY and CDR2 SYGVKD.

The rearrangement uses TRBV6-1 and TRBJ2-7; 7 nucleotides align to TRBD1. Looked up from germline, CDR1 is MNHNS and CDR2 is SASEGT. After removal of 6 bases from V and 0 bases from J, the junction contained 8 bases not matched to a gene. This CDR3 has 15 amino acids. This CDR3 reads CASRARGLSSYEQYF. In nucleotides, the CDR3 is TGTGCCAGCAGGGCGAGGGGGCTAAGCTCCTACGAGCAGTACTTC.

The chain employs TRBV6-6 and TRBJ2-3; D unclear. V was clipped by 8 bases and J by 0 bases, with 6 bases between them. The CDR3 extends over 12 amino acids. CDR1 is MNHNY, CDR2 SVGAGI, per germline (reference sequence). CDR3 nucleotide sequence: TGTGCCAGCGGAGTGAGCACAGATACGCAGTATTTT. The encoded protein is CASGVSTDTQYF.

The chain recombines TRBV2 with TRBJ1-1; D unresolved. V lost 6 bases to trimming and J lost 6 bases, with 11 bases between them. Germline assignment: CDR1 SNHLY and CDR2 FYNNEI. The CDR3 length is 12 residues. The CDR3 region is CASRVDGSEAFF. CDR3 coding DNA: TGTGCCAGCAGAGTCGATGGCTCTGAAGCTTTCTTT.

There are a few counts of this clone. The chain carries TRBV4-1 and TRBJ1-1, with D possibly matching TRBD1 (6 bases). The CDR3 contains 17 residues. Germline CDR1 is MGHRA and CDR2 is YSYEKL. The ends were cut back, 0 bases at V and 2 bases at J, with 16 bases in the middle. Here the CDR3 DNA reads TGCGCCAGCAGCCAAGATGATATTCGGACAGACAACACTGAAGCTTTCTTT. It is translated as CASSQDDIRTDNTEAFF.

V is TRBV11-2 and J is TRBJ2-1; 7 positions agree with TRBD2. Germline assignment: CDR1 SGHAT and CDR2 FQNNGV. Losses at the gene ends were 0 bases for V and 6 bases for J; bases not matched to a gene: 2. The CDR3 sequence is 14 residues long. Here the CDR3 DNA reads TGTGCCAGCAGCTTAGATACGGGGGGCAATGAGCAGTTCTTC. It encodes CASSLDTGGNEQFF. The entire variable domain, with the rest obtained from reference TRBV11-2 and TRBJ2-1, is as follows: EAGVAQSPRYKIIEKRQSVAFWCNPISGHATLYWYQQILGQGPKLLIQFQNNGVVDDSQLPKDRFSAERLKGVDSTLKIQPAKLEDSAVYLCASSLDTGGNEQFFGPGTRLTVL.

The chain recombines TRBV25-1 with TRBJ2-4; TRBD2 is a possible D gene (5 bases). This CDR3 region has 14 residues. Germline V gene lookup returns CDR1 MGHDK and CDR2 SYGVNS. V was shortened by 4 bases and J by 7 bases, with 14 bases between the two germline ends. The CDR3 region has the DNA TGTGCCAGCAGTGCCTCCGAGAGAGGGAACATTCAGTACTTC. It encodes CASSASERGNIQYF.

J is TRBJ2-3 and V is TRBV28; TRBD2 matches 8 bases. This CDR3 contains 15 residues. CDR1 and CDR2 (germline): MDHEN, SYDVKM. Trimming cost V 4 bases and J 4 bases; bases outside gene matches: 7. CDR3 amino acids: CASSSQRELPDTQYF. Written as DNA, the CDR3 is TGTGCCAGCAGTTCTCAGCGGGAGTTGCCAGATACGCAGTATTTT.

This chain uses TRBV28 with TRBJ2-2, with D possibly TRBD1 on 7 matching bases. The CDR3 loop spans 15 amino acids. Trimming left V 6 bases short and J 3 bases short, with 14 bases between. Germline assignment: CDR1 MDHEN and CDR2 SYDVKM. CDR3 loop: CASRWGDSDTGELFF. CDR3 bases: TGTGCCAGCAGATGGGGGGACAGCGACACCGGGGAGCTGTTTTTT.

The chain links TRBV28 to TRBJ1-4; D not resolved. This CDR3 contains 13 residues. V lost 10 bases and J lost 5, with 14 bases in between. Germline CDR1 reads MDHEN; CDR2 reads SYDVKM. CDR3 bases: TGTGCCACCTTGATCGTGGGCAATGAAAAACTGTTTTTT. As protein: CATLIVGNEKLFF.

This clone has a single count. The same CDR3 is also encoded by other DNA sequences in this sample. This chain joins TRBV2 and TRBJ2-7; 7 nucleotides match TRBD1. Germline V CDR1 and CDR2: SNHLY, FYNNEI. CDR3 length equals 12 residues. The junction had 2 bases not matched to a gene; V was cut back by 6 bases and J by 3 bases. The CDR3 region is CASRDRVYEQYF. Here the CDR3 DNA reads TGTGCCAGCAGAGACAGGGTCTACGAGCAGTACTTC.

A remark on this clone: The same CDR3 is also encoded by other DNA sequences in this sample. The chain links TRBV2 to TRBJ2-7; D is unclear. Trimming pared 5 bases from V and 4 bases from J, leaving 3 bases between. The germline V gene has CDR1 SNHLY and CDR2 FYNNEI. The CDR3 runs to 10 residues. Here the CDR3 DNA reads TGTGCCAGCAGTCTGTACGAGCAGTACTTC. Protein sequence: CASSLYEQYF.

V and J are TRBV11-2 and TRBJ2-1; D might be TRBD2 (6 bases). CDR1 and CDR2 from the germline V gene are SGHAT and FQNNGV. The CDR3 contains 14 residues. The V gene lost 9 bases and the J gene lost 3 bases, with 15 bases spanning the gap. The DNA for the CDR3 is TGTGCCAGTTGCCTTGGCGGGGACTACAATGAGCAGTTCTTC. The encoded protein is CASCLGGDYNEQFF.

The J gene is TRBJ2-1, the V gene TRBV11-3; 7 bases are shared with TRBD2. Per the germline V gene, CDR1 is SGHNT and CDR2 is YENEEA. V was clipped by 5 bases and J by 3 bases; unmatched bases: 10. The CDR3 totals 16 residues. For the CDR3, the DNA is TGTGCCAGCAGCCATAGAGGGCTAGCGGACTACAATGAGCAGTTCTTC. It specifies CASSHRGLADYNEQFF.

The chain has TRBV6-5 and TRBJ1-5; no reliable D call. The CDR3 is 14 amino acids. Germline loops: CDR1 MNHEY, CDR2 SVGAGI. V was cut by 6 bases and J by 7 bases, with 16 bases left in between. CDR3 in DNA: TGTGCCAGCAGACTCCCGACTGTCCTCCAGCCCCAGCATTTT. Amino acids: CASRLPTVLQPQHF.

The chain links TRBV4-1 to TRBJ1-6; TRBD1 aligns across 10 bases. Unmatched junction bases numbered 8, after V lost 2 bases and J lost 10 bases. Germline-derived CDR1 and CDR2 are MGHRA and YSYEKL. The CDR3 totals 16 residues. CDR3 nucleotides: TGCGCCAGCAGCCAAAAGCGAGGACAGGGGGTCTCACCCCTCCACTTT. This sequence encodes CASSQKRGQGVSPLHF.

This clone was recorded only once. V gene TRBV5-1 combines with J gene TRBJ2-1; 7 nucleotides line up with TRBD1. CDR3 size: 12 residues. Germline values: CDR1 SGHRS, CDR2 YFSETQ. Losses at the gene ends were 3 bases for V and 15 bases for J; bases not matched to a gene: 9. The CDR3: CASSSSQGKTFF. DNA of the CDR3: TGCGCCAGCAGCTCCTCACAGGGGAAGACGTTCTTC. Supplemented by reference TRBV5-1 and TRBJ2-1, the full variable domain reads KAGVTQTPRYLIKTRGQQVTLSCSPISGHRSVSWYQQTPGQGLQFLFEYFSETQRNKGNFPGRFSGRQFSNSRSEMNVSTLELGDSALYLCASSSSQGKTFFGPGTRLTVL.

The chain employs TRBV4-1 and TRBJ1-5, with 10 nucleotides matching TRBD1. Looked up from germline, CDR1 is MGHRA and CDR2 is YSYEKL. CDR3 length: 17 amino acids. After removal of 3 bases from V and 4 bases from J, the junction contained 9 bases not matched to a gene. The CDR3, as DNA: TGCGCCAGCAGCCAGGACCGGGACAGGGGCGTGAATCAGCCCCAGCATTTT. Protein sequence: CASSQDRDRGVNQPQHF.